This T cell receptor beta chain was captured by sequencing in a study of Tregs in tolerant kidney transplant recipients. This table comes from immunoSEQ multiplex PCR, and its TCRdb copy is limited to in-frame clones, with some not included. The sample carries roughly 64,000 clones, nearly 98% recorded once. With 5 bases clipped from V and 6 bases from J, the junction kept 9 bases outside the gene matches. Germline lookup yields CDR1 SGHVS and CDR2 FNYEAQ. The CDR3 contains 15 residues. The chain employs TRBV7-6 and TRBJ2-1; 8 bases agree with TRBD2. The clonotype was recovered from a human donor who received a combined kidney and bone marrow transplant. The source material was Tregs from blood, sampled before the transplant. The CDR3, as DNA: TGTGCCAGCAGCATCGGGAGGGGGATGGGCAATGAGCAGTTCTTC. Protein: CASSIGRGMGNEQFF.